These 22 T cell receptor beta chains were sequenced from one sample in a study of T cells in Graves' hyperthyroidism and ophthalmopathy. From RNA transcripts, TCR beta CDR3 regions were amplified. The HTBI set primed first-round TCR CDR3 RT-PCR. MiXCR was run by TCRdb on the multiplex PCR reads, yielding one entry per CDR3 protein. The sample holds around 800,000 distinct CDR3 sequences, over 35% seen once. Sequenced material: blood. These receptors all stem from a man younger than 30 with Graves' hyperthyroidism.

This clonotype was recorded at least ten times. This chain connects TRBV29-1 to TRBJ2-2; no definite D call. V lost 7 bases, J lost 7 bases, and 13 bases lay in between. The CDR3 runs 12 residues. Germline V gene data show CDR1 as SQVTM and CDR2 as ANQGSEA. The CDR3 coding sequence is TGCAGCGGCACAAGGGTCGACGGGGAGCTGTTTTTT. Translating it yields CSGTRVDGELFF.

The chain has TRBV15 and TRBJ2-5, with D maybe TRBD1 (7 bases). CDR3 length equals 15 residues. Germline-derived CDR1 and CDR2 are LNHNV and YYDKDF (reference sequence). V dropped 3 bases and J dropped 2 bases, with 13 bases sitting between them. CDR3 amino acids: CATSRARGAQETQYF. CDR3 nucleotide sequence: TGTGCCACCAGCAGGGCCAGGGGGGCACAAGAGACCCAGTACTTC.

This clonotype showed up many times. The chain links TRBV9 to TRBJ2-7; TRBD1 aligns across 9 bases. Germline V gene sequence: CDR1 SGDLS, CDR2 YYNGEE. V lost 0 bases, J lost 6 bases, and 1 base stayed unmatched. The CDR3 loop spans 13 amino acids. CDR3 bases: TGTGCCAGCAGCGTAGAGACAGGGGGCGAGCAGTACTTC. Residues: CASSVETGGEQYF.

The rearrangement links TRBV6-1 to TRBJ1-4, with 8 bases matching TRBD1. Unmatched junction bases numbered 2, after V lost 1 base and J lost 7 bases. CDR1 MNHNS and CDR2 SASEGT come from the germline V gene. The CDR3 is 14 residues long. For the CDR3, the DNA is TGTGCCAGCAGTGAAGGACAGGGGTTTGAAAAACTGTTTTTT. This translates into CASSEGQGFEKLFF.

The CDR3 region has the DNA TGTGCCAGCAGCCAGGACCACTACAATGAGCAGTTCTTC. Translation gives CASSQDHYNEQFF. The V gene is TRBV7-2, the J gene TRBJ2-7; D is undetermined. The DNA end favors TRBJ2-1, so the J call may be wrong. The CDR3 has 13 amino acids. CDR1 is SGHTA, CDR2 FQGNSA, per germline.

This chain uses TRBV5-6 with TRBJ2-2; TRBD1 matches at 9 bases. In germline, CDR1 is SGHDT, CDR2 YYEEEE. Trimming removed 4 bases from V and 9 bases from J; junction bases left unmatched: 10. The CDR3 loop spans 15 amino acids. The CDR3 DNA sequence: TGTGCCAGCAGCCAGGGGACAGGGACAAACCGGGAGCTGTTTTTT. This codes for CASSQGTGTNRELFF.

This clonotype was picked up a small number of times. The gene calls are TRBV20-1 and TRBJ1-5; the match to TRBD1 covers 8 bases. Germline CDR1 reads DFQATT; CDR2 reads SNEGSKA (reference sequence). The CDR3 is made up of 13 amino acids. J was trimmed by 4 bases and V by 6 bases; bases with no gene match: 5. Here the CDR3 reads CSAPQGENQPQHF. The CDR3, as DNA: TGCAGTGCCCCACAGGGGGAGAATCAGCCCCAGCATTTT.

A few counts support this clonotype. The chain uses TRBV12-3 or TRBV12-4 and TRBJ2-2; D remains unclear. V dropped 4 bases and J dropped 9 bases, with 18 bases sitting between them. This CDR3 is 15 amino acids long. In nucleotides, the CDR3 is TGTGCCAGCAGTTACGGCGATTCGCCGTCCTGGGAGCTGTTTTTT. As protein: CASSYGDSPSWELFF.

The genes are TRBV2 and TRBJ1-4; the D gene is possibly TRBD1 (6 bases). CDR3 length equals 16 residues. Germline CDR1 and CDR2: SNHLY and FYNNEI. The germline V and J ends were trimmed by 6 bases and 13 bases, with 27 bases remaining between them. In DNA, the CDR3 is TGTGCCAGCAGCTCATTAGGGACATACCCTCCAAAGGGACTGTTTTTT. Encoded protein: CASSSLGTYPPKGLFF.

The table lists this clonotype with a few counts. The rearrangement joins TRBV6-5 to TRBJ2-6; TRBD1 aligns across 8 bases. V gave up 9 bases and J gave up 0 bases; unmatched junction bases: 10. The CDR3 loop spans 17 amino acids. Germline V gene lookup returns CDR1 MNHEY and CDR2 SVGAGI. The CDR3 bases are TGTGCCAGTCTGCGGGACAGGACTATCTCTGGGGCCAACGTCCTGACTTTC. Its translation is CASLRDRTISGANVLTF.

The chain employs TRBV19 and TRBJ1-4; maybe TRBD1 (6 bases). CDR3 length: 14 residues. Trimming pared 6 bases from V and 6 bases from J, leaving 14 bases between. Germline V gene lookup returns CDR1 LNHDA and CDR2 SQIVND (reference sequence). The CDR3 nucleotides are TGTGCCAGTAGGCCAGGGACACATGATGAAAAACTGTTTTTT. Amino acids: CASRPGTHDEKLFF.

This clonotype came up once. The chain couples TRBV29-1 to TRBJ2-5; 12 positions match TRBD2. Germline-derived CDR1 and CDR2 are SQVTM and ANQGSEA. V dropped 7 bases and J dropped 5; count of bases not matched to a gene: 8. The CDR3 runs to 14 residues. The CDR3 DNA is TGCAGCGCCGAGACTAGCGGGAGTTGGGAGACCCAGTACTTC. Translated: CSAETSGSWETQYF.

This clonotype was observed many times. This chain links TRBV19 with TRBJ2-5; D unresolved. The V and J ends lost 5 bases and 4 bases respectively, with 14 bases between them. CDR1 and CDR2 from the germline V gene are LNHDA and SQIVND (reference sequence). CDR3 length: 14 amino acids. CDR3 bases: TGTGCCAGTAGTCCCGGGCAGGACGGAGAGACCCAGTACTTC. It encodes CASSPGQDGETQYF.

As DNA, the CDR3 is TGCAGTGCCGAGACTAGCCAAGAGACCCAGTACTTC. It is translated as CSAETSQETQYF. The rearrangement links TRBV20-1 to TRBJ2-5, with D possibly being TRBD2 (6 bases). V was clipped by 6 bases and J by 1 base, with 9 bases between them. The CDR3 has 12 residues. CDR1 is DFQATT and CDR2 is SNEGSKA in the germline V gene (reference sequence).

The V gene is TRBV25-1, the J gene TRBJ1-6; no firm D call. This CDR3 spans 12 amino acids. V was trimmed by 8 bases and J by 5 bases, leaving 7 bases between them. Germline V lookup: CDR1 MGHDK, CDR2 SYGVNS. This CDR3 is CASGNHNSPLHF. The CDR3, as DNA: TGTGCCAGCGGAAATCATAATTCACCCCTCCACTTT.

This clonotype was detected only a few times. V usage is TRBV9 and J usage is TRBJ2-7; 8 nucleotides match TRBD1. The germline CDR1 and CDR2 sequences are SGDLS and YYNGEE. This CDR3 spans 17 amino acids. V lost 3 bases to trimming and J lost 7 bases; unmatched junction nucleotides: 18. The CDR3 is CASSASDRGHFDGEQYF. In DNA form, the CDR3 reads TGTGCCAGCAGCGCGTCAGACAGGGGACACTTCGACGGGGAGCAGTACTTC.

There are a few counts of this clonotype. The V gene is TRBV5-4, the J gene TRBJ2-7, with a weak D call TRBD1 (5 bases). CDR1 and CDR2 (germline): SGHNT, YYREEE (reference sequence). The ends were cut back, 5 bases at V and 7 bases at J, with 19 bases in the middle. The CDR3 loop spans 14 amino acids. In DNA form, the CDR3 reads TGTGCCAGCAGAGCCCAGGGAACCAGGGATGAGCAGTACTTC. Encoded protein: CASRAQGTRDEQYF. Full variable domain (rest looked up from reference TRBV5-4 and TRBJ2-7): ETGVTQSPTHLIKTRGQQVTLRCSSQSGHNTVSWYQQALGQGPQFIFQYYREEENGRGNFPPRFSGLQFPNYSSELNVNALELDDSALYLCASRAQGTRDEQYFGPGTRLTVT.

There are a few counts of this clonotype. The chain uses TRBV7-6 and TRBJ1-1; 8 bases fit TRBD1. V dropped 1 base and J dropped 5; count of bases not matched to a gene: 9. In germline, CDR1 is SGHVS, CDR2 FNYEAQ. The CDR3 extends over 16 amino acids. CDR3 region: CASSLEGTGGLTEAFF. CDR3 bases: TGTGCCAGCAGCTTAGAAGGAACAGGGGGTCTTACTGAAGCTTTCTTT.

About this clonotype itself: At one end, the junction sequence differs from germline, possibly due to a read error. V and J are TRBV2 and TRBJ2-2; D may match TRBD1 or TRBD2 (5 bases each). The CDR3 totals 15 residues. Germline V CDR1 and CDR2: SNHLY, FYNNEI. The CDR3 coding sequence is TGCGCCAGCAGCCGGGGACGTACGAACACCGGGGAGCTGTTTTTT. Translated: CASSRGRTNTGELFF.

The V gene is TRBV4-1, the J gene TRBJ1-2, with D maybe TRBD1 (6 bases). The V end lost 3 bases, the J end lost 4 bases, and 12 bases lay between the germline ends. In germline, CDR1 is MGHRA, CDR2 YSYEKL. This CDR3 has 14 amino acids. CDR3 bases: TGCGCCAGCAGCCAGTACAGGGAATCCTATGGCTACACCTTC. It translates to CASSQYRESYGYTF.

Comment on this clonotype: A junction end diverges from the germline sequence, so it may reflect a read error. This CDR3 reads CTTSRGSGELFF. Written as DNA, the CDR3 is TGTACCACCAGCAGAGGGAGCGGGGAGCTGTTTTTT. This rearrangement joins TRBV15 to TRBJ2-2; D might be TRBD2 (5 bases). CDR1 and CDR2 from the germline V gene are LNHNV and YYDKDF (reference sequence). This CDR3 contains 12 residues.

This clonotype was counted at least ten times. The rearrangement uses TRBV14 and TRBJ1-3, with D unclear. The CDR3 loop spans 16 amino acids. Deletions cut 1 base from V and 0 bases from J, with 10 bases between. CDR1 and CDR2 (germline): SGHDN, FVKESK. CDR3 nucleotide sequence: TGTGCCAGCAGCCAAGTTGACGGCCCCTCTGGAAACACCATATATTTT. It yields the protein CASSQVDGPSGNTIYF.